Reported below is one T cell receptor beta chain. Its specificity is not known. This record comes from a study of shared clonotypes between healthy human individuals. General study findings and limits: In having few donors, the study represented limited genetic and exposure-history diversity.

Germline V lookup: CDR1 DFQATT, CDR2 SNEGSKA (reference sequence). V was shortened by 1 base and J by 7 bases, with 7 bases between the two germline ends. This CDR3 contains 11 residues. Sequencing used immunoSEQ multiplex PCR; TCRdb keeps in-frame clones, though not all of them. In the table there are about 2.4 million clones, roughly 93% of which are singletons. Sequenced: naive CD4+ T cells from PBMCs. Subset reported: CD45RA+ positively selected. The chain carries TRBV20-1 and TRBJ2-5; D ambiguous. The receptor was isolated from a man between 18 and 29 years old in good health. Some clones in this sample may be carry-over from other donors' samples. The CDR3 loop reads CSARAGPTQYF. The CDR3 DNA reads as TGCAGTGCTAGAGCTGGGCCGACCCAGTACTTC.